The 28 T cell receptor beta chains listed next were all sequenced from one sample in a study of shared clonotypes between healthy human individuals. Generated by immunoSEQ multiplex PCR, the TCRdb table keeps only in-frame clones and is missing some. The sample lists 650,000 to 700,000 clones, 90% occurring once. Sequenced input: memory CD8+ T cells from PBMCs. Subset of the sample: CD45RO+ cells pooled with CCR7-negative TemRA cells. All receptors derive from a man aged 18 to 30 in good health. Some clones in this sample may be carry-over from other donors' samples.

J is TRBJ2-1 and V is TRBV7-3; D perhaps matches TRBD1 (6 bases). V lost 5 bases, J lost 0 bases, and 20 bases lay in between. The CDR3 contains 18 residues. Germline loops: CDR1 SGHTA, CDR2 FQGTGA. The CDR3 reads CASSPQSGGVTSYNEQFF. In DNA form, the CDR3 reads TGTGCCAGCAGCCCACAAAGTGGGGGCGTAACCTCCTACAATGAGCAGTTCTTC.

The chain employs TRBV5-6 and TRBJ1-5, with D unclear. Trimming stripped 0 bases from V and 3 bases from J, with 10 bases between. Germline V gene lookup returns CDR1 SGHDT and CDR2 YYEEEE. The CDR3 totals 15 residues. The CDR3 here is CASSLAHSLNQPQHF. The CDR3, as DNA: TGTGCCAGCAGCTTGGCCCATAGTCTCAATCAGCCCCAGCATTTT.

The chain joins TRBV21-1 to TRBJ2-5; TRBD2 reflects the table's D call only, with no check against the DNA. TRBV21-1 is classified as a pseudogene. This CDR3 contains 18 residues. CDR3 loop: CASSKWVAGAIYLETQYF. In DNA form, the CDR3 reads TGTGCCAGCAGCAAATGGGTAGCGGGAGCCATCTATCTTGAGACCCAGTACTTC.

This sequence joins TRBV7-9 and TRBJ2-1, with 8 positions matching TRBD2. CDR3 length: 16 amino acids. Germline CDR1 SEHNR, CDR2 FQNEAQ (reference sequence). The trim removed 5 bases at V and 0 bases at J, leaving 6 bases unmatched. In DNA form, the CDR3 reads TGTGCCAGCAGCCTCCCCGGGAGGGTCTCCTACAATGAGCAGTTCTTC. Encoded protein: CASSLPGRVSYNEQFF. The complete variable domain, with remaining parts taken from reference TRBV7-9 and TRBJ2-1, reads DTGVSQNPRHKITKRGQNVTFRCDPISEHNRLYWYRQTLGQGPEFLTYFQNEAQLEKSRLLSDRFSAERPKGSFSTLEIQRTEQGDSAMYLCASSLPGRVSYNEQFFGPGTRLTVL.

This chain uses TRBV27 with TRBJ1-1; TRBD1 is a possible D gene (6 bases). The CDR3 consists of 16 residues. Germline loops: CDR1 MNHEY, CDR2 SMNVEV (reference sequence). V was cut by 1 base and J by 5 bases, with 17 bases left in between. The CDR3 spells CASSLLSEQGMTEAFF. The CDR3 bases are TGTGCCAGCAGTTTATTGTCGGAACAGGGAATGACTGAAGCTTTCTTT.

The chain uses TRBV25-1 and TRBJ2-5; D tentatively fits TRBD1 or TRBD2 (5 bases each). The end of the DNA is better explained by TRBJ2-7, so the J call may be wrong. The CDR3 totals 14 residues. CDR1 is MGHDK, CDR2 SYGVNS, per germline. CDR3 residues: CASSGPWDGDEQYF. CDR3 nucleotide sequence: TGTGCCAGCAGTGGCCCTTGGGACGGTGACGAGCAGTACTTC.

This chain connects TRBV18 to TRBJ2-6, with TRBD2 matching 9 bases. This CDR3 spans 21 amino acids. Germline loops: CDR1 KGHSH, CDR2 LQKENI. J lost 0 bases, V lost 3 bases, and 15 bases had no gene match. CDR3 DNA sequence: TGTGCCAGCTCACCTGTGAGGGTAGAGCGGGAGGAGCACTCTGGGGCCAACGTCCTGACTTTC. It is translated as CASSPVRVEREEHSGANVLTF.

CDR3 residues: CASSEPIAGAAGELFF. CDR3 coding DNA: TGTGCCAGCAGTGAGCCCATAGCGGGAGCGGCCGGGGAGCTGTTTTTT. The chain has TRBV25-1 and TRBJ2-2, with 9 nucleotides matching TRBD2. J gave up 6 bases and V 3 bases, and 8 bases lay outside the gene matches. Germline V gene sequence: CDR1 MGHDK, CDR2 SYGVNS. This CDR3 comprises 16 residues.

The chain uses TRBV28 and TRBJ2-7, with 10 bases aligning to TRBD2. This CDR3 is built from 17 residues. Germline V gene data show CDR1 as MDHEN and CDR2 as SYDVKM. V lost 4 bases and J lost 3; bases outside the gene matches: 12. The CDR3 spells CASSSRRTSGLLYEQYF. CDR3 coding DNA: TGTGCCAGCAGTTCTCGTAGGACTAGCGGCTTACTCTACGAGCAGTACTTC.

The rearrangement links TRBV7-2 to TRBJ1-1; no clear D. Trimming took 2 bases from V and 6 from J, leaving 7 bases between them. The CDR3 contains 12 residues. The germline CDR1 and CDR2 sequences are SGHTA and FQGNSA. Here the CDR3 DNA reads TGTGCCAGCAGCTTACGCAGATCTGAAGCTTTCTTT. Translating it yields CASSLRRSEAFF.

V and J are TRBV29-1 and TRBJ2-1; 8 bases fit TRBD1. Looked up from germline, CDR1 is SQVTM and CDR2 is ANQGSEA. The V segment lost 7 bases and the J segment 5 bases; nucleotides outside the gene matches: 7. This CDR3 has 13 amino acids. In DNA form, the CDR3 reads TGCAGCGCCACCCAGGGGGCTAACAATGAGCAGTTCTTC. It specifies CSATQGANNEQFF.

This clone has ten or more counts. V and J are TRBV7-9 and TRBJ2-2; no definite D call. Germline assignment: CDR1 SEHNR and CDR2 FQNEAQ (reference sequence). The V end lost 1 base, the J end lost 4 bases, and 7 bases lay between the germline ends. The CDR3 sequence is 14 residues long. CDR3 protein: CASSLVQSTGELFF. CDR3 DNA sequence: TGTGCCAGCAGCTTAGTACAGAGCACCGGGGAGCTGTTTTTT.

The chain uses TRBV6-5 and TRBJ2-5; D is ambiguous. CDR3 length: 12 amino acids. V lost 3 bases to trimming and J lost 4 bases, with 6 bases between them. CDR1 is MNHEY, CDR2 SVGAGI, per germline. In DNA form, the CDR3 reads TGTGCCAGCAGTTATGGTCGAGAGACCCAGTACTTC. Its protein product is CASSYGRETQYF.

V is TRBV27 and J is TRBJ2-3, with a possible D match to TRBD2 (6 bases). Trimming pared 7 bases from V and 1 base from J, leaving 15 bases between. The CDR3 extends over 15 amino acids. In germline, CDR1 is MNHEY, CDR2 SMNVEV (reference sequence). The CDR3 DNA sequence: TGTGCCAGCACAAGACTAGAAGGTGGCACAGATACGCAGTATTTT. This translates into CASTRLEGGTDTQYF.

This chain joins TRBV25-1 and TRBJ2-5, with TRBD2 matching over 8 bases. The closer fit of TRBJ2-7 to the DNA end suggests the J call may be wrong. The CDR3 is 13 residues long. The V gene's germline CDR1 is MGHDK and CDR2 SYGVNS. CDR3: CASRLAGGYEQYF. CDR3 in DNA: TGTGCCAGCCGACTTGCGGGAGGTTACGAGCAGTACTTC.

This clone appeared a single time. This chain connects TRBV5-1 to TRBJ2-7, with TRBD2 matching 7 bases. Germline CDR1 reads SGHRS; CDR2 reads YFSETQ. V shed 2 bases and J 1 base; nucleotides not matched to a gene: 9. This CDR3 is built from 16 residues. The CDR3 sequence: CASSFQFDGRSYEQYF. The CDR3 nucleotides read TGCGCCAGCAGCTTCCAGTTCGACGGGAGGTCCTACGAGCAGTACTTC.

The DNA of the CDR3 is TGTGCCAGCAGTACCCAGGGGGCGCGTGGTTCGGCTAACTATGGCTACACCTTC. Its translation is CASSTQGARGSANYGYTF. J is TRBJ1-2 and V is TRBV9; 8 bases are shared with TRBD1. The germline CDR1 and CDR2 sequences are SGDLS and YYNGEE. The length of the CDR3 is 18 residues. The V gene end was trimmed by 5 bases and the J gene end by 0 bases; junction bases not matched to a gene: 15.

V and J are TRBV27 and TRBJ2-1; D not resolved. This CDR3 spans 13 amino acids. Per the germline V gene, CDR1 is MNHEY and CDR2 is SMNVEV (reference sequence). V dropped 2 bases and J dropped 5 bases, with 7 bases sitting between them. The CDR3 DNA is TGTGCCAGCAGTTTAGGGATGCACAATGAGCAGTTCTTC. Its translation: CASSLGMHNEQFF.

The CDR3 nucleotides read TGTGCCAGCAGCCAAGAGACCAGAGGGGGCGTCTACTATGGCTACACCTTC. Protein: CASSQETRGGVYYGYTF. The rearrangement joins TRBV4-2 to TRBJ1-2; 7 bases line up with TRBD1. Per germline, CDR1 LGHNA and CDR2 YNFKEQ. V shed 0 bases and J 3 bases; nucleotides not matched to a gene: 10. The CDR3 length is 17 residues.

The chain combines TRBV10-3 with TRBJ2-2; D is unclear. The CDR3 is 14 amino acids. Germline V gene data show CDR1 as ENHRY and CDR2 as SYGVKD. The V gene lost 10 bases and the J gene lost 6 bases, with 18 bases spanning the gap. The CDR3 sequence is CATGLGPISGELFF. DNA for the CDR3: TGTGCCACCGGGTTAGGGCCTATTTCCGGGGAGCTGTTTTTT.

This sequence joins TRBV19 and TRBJ2-1; 7 bases align to TRBD2. V lost 3 bases to trimming and J lost 2 bases; unmatched junction nucleotides: 1. The CDR3 spans 14 residues. CDR1 and CDR2 from the germline V gene are LNHDA and SQIVND (reference sequence). The CDR3, as DNA: TGTGCCAGTAGTATTGGGGGGGCCTACAATGAGCAGTTCTTC. Translating gives CASSIGGAYNEQFF. Supplemented by reference TRBV19 and TRBJ2-1, the full variable domain reads DGGITQSPKYLFRKEGQNVTLSCEQNLNHDAMYWYRQDPGQGLRLIYYSQIVNDFQKGDIAEGYSVSREKKESFPLTVTSAQKNPTAFYLCASSIGGAYNEQFFGPGTRLTVL.

The CDR3 bases are TGCGCCAGCAGCTTGGATGGCGTGGCTGGAAACACCATATATTTT. Its translation: CASSLDGVAGNTIYF. This rearrangement joins TRBV5-1 to TRBJ1-3, with D unclear. This CDR3 has 15 amino acids. Trimming pared 0 bases from V and 2 bases from J, leaving 9 bases between. Germline V gives CDR1 SGHRS, CDR2 YFSETQ.

The V and J genes are TRBV11-2 and TRBJ2-7, with D possibly TRBD1 on 5 matching bases. CDR1 and CDR2 from the germline V gene are SGHAT and FQNNGV. The CDR3 is 13 residues long. Trimming pared 10 bases from V and 0 bases from J, leaving 13 bases between. CDR3 loop: CATRTRGSYEQYF. CDR3 in DNA: TGTGCCACCAGGACAAGGGGCTCCTACGAGCAGTACTTC.

The chain links TRBV7-9 to TRBJ2-3; D is ambiguous. This CDR3 spans 15 amino acids. CDR1 is SEHNR, CDR2 FQNEAQ, per germline (reference sequence). V was trimmed by 2 bases and J by 2 bases, leaving 11 bases between them. CDR3 nucleotide sequence: TGTGCCAGCAGCTTAATGGAAAAGGACACAGATACGCAGTATTTT. Protein: CASSLMEKDTDTQYF.

This chain connects TRBV28 to TRBJ1-1; D is undetermined. CDR1 is MDHEN, CDR2 SYDVKM, per germline. The CDR3 totals 14 residues. Trimming cost V 2 bases and J 3 bases, with 10 bases left between them. Written as DNA, the CDR3 is TGTGCCAGCAGTTTACGGGGAGGTTACACTGAAGCTTTCTTT. Its translation is CASSLRGGYTEAFF. Combining the CDR3 with reference TRBV28 and TRBJ1-1 gives the whole variable domain DVKVTQSSRYLVKRTGEKVFLECVQDMDHENMFWYRQDPGLGLRLIYFSYDVKMKEKGDIPEGYSVSREKKERFSLILESASTNQTSMYLCASSLRGGYTEAFFGQGTRLTVV.

V gene TRBV10-3 combines with J gene TRBJ2-5; TRBD1 matches 11 bases. CDR1 and CDR2 from the germline V gene are ENHRY and SYGVKD. This CDR3 has 18 amino acids. Trimming at V came to 5 bases and at J to 5 bases, leaving 16 bases not matched to a gene. The DNA of the CDR3 is TGTGCCATCAGTCCCCAAACTTGGGACAGGGGGATTTTGGAGACCCAGTACTTC. This translates into CAISPQTWDRGILETQYF.

The chain has TRBV14 and TRBJ1-3; D remains ambiguous. This CDR3 has 14 residues. Trimming cost V 2 bases and J 0 bases, with 5 bases left between them. CDR1 and CDR2 (germline): SGHDN, FVKESK. CDR3 amino acids: CASSQFVSGNTIYF. Here the CDR3 DNA reads TGTGCCAGCAGCCAATTTGTCTCTGGAAACACCATATATTTT.

V gene TRBV28 combines with J gene TRBJ2-7; D is uncertain. V was cut by 3 bases and J by 2 bases, with 8 bases left in between. This CDR3 contains 13 residues. Looked up from germline, CDR1 is MDHEN and CDR2 is SYDVKM. DNA for the CDR3: TGTGCCAGCAGTTTTTTACAGACCTACGAGCAGTACTTC. Translated, it gives CASSFLQTYEQYF.